This TCR beta chain appears in the sequencing data of a study of blood T cell repertoires in COVID-19. Study-wide context: Sites across the United States, Italy and Spain contributed samples from acute and convalescent COVID-19.

Per the germline V gene, CDR1 is GTSNPN and CDR2 is SVGIG (reference sequence). The CDR3 loop spans 13 amino acids. V trimming: 4 bases; J trimming: 6 bases; junction bases outside the gene matches: 8. TCRdb's table, derived via immunoSEQ multiplex PCR, lists solely in-frame clones and lacks some. The table shows some 260,000 clones, with less than 85% occurring only once. The chain links TRBV30 to TRBJ1-1; 7 positions agree with TRBD1. The sequencing sample was made of peripheral blood. The clonotype comes from a young woman with acute or convalescent COVID-19. CDR3 sequence (DNA): TGTGCCTGGAACAGACAGGGTACGTCTGAAGCTTTCTTT. Translating it yields CAWNRQGTSEAFF.